This T cell receptor beta chain is from a study of OX40 agonist ivuxolimab in advanced cancers. Study-wide findings and caveats: Expanded peripheral T cell antigen specificity was not determined. Some of the nonresponding patients also showed low levels of normalized T-cell clonal expansion. Clonal expansion among partial responders at 0.1-3.0 mg/kg ranked near the lowest.

Here immunoSEQ multiplex PCR was the method, and the copy in TCRdb shows in-frame clones only, minus some. The sample has some 14,000 clones, about two thirds seen once; the top ten hold around two fifths. Concerning this clone: Its antigen is unidentified.

In germline, CDR1 is SGHVS, CDR2 FNYEAQ. The CDR3 contains 14 residues. Trimming cost V 1 base and J 0 bases, with 4 bases left between them. This specimen was CD4+ or CD8+ T cells sorted from blood, taken in a trial of the OX40 agonist ivuxolimab. V usage is TRBV7-6 and J usage is TRBJ2-1; D gene unclear. The sequence was collected from an adult with an advanced solid tumor such as melanoma, head and neck, liver or kidney cancer. CDR3 sequence (DNA): TGTGCCAGCAGCTTAGTGGGCTCCTACAATGAGCAGTTCTTC. It specifies CASSLVGSYNEQFF.